This T cell receptor beta chain was documented in a study of beta chain features in type 1 diabetes. Study results and caveats: In all four CD4+ subsets, TCRB CDR3 length was significantly, moderately reduced in type 1 diabetes.

This clone was recorded once. No antigen is known for it. This CDR3 has 16 amino acids. Germline values: CDR1 LNHNV, CDR2 YYDKDF (reference sequence). Trimming removed 0 bases from V and 1 base from J, with 12 bases in between. Investigators reverse transcribed all isolated RNA, so they sequenced expressed TCRB transcripts. The repertoire was sequenced with immunoSEQ multiplex PCR; TCRdb's copy has only in-frame clones and lacks some. The table has hundreds of thousands of clones, about an eighth seen once. The V gene is TRBV15, the J gene TRBJ1-1; no firm D call. This clonotype was obtained from a man between 18 and 35 years old with type 1 diabetes. The sequencing sample was made of naive CD4+ T cells from blood. The CDR3 DNA is TGTGCCACCAGCAGAGATCAGTCAAGACCGAACACTGAAGCTTTCTTT. Translation gives CATSRDQSRPNTEAFF.